This T cell receptor beta chain was sequenced for a study of CD8 T cells in Susac syndrome. Random hexamers served to reverse transcribe about 0.45 to 1 ug RNA. TCRdb re-analysed the immunoSEQ multiplex PCR reads in MiXCR, keeping a single row per CDR3 protein. The sample shows tens of thousands of distinct CDR3 sequences, approximately 95% of them seen only once. Points on this clonotype: Its specificity is not known.

From blood CD8+ and CD4+ T cells, the TCR beta chain was sequenced. Study conclusions and caveats: In total CD8+ repertoires, sixteen Susac-specific public clones were found, and CD8+ TEMRA repertoires had five.

Sequenced input: CD8+ T cells from PBMCs. This TCR was sampled from a human donor with Susac syndrome.

CDR3 protein: CSAETGSTDTQYF. CDR3 coding DNA: TGCAGTGCTGAGACCGGAAGCACAGATACGCAGTATTTT. This chain links TRBV20-1 with TRBJ2-3; D is unresolved. CDR3 size: 13 residues. The V gene lost 5 bases and the J gene lost 0 bases, with 9 bases spanning the gap. Germline CDR1 DFQATT, CDR2 SNEGSKA (reference sequence).